Below are 19 T cell receptor beta chains sequenced from a single sample in a study of T-cell reconstitution after alpha-beta-depleted transplantation in children. Preparing the TCRbeta library involved the use of unique molecular identifiers. TCRdb used MiXCR to reprocess the PCR reads, holding one entry per CDR3 protein. The sample has about 980,000 distinct CDR3 sequences; roughly 29% are singletons. This sample comprised PBMCs, mostly from graft donor cells, obtained 360 days after TCRalphabeta/CD19-depleted stem cell transplant. The source of these receptors is a boy younger than two who had a stem cell transplant for SCID, so the T cells may come from the graft donor.

The chain couples TRBV5-1 to TRBJ2-7; no clear D. V lost 4 bases to trimming and J lost 2 bases, with 13 bases between them. CDR3 length: 14 residues. The germline CDR1 and CDR2 sequences are SGHRS and YFSETQ. CDR3 DNA: TGCGCCAGCAGCGCTTTGGCCTGGGCCTACGAGCAGTACTTC. Translated: CASSALAWAYEQYF. Full variable domain (outside the CDR3, taken from reference TRBV5-1 and TRBJ2-7): KAGVTQTPRYLIKTRGQQVTLSCSPISGHRSVSWYQQTPGQGLQFLFEYFSETQRNKGNFPGRFSGRQFSNSRSEMNVSTLELGDSALYLCASSALAWAYEQYFGPGTRLTVT.

V is TRBV5-1 and J is TRBJ1-1, with TRBD1 identical over 7 bases. Unmatched junction bases numbered 9, after V lost 4 bases and J lost 3 bases. The CDR3 sequence is 15 residues long. From germline, CDR1 is SGHRS and CDR2 YFSETQ. The CDR3 DNA is TGCGCCAGCAGCGCCGGGGACAGTTTTTACACTGAAGCTTTCTTT. Amino acid sequence: CASSAGDSFYTEAFF.

This clonotype was detected only a few times. The V gene is TRBV12-3 or TRBV12-4, the J gene TRBJ1-2, with D possibly TRBD1 on 5 matching bases. The CDR3 covers 13 residues. Deletions cut 7 bases from V and 6 bases from J, with 15 bases between. As DNA, the CDR3 is TGTGCCAGCACGAGGTTAGGGGTTCATGGCTACACCTTC. Translating it yields CASTRLGVHGYTF.

The chain is built from TRBV15 and TRBJ2-7, with 10 nucleotides matching TRBD1. The CDR3 sequence is 15 residues long. Looked up from germline, CDR1 is LNHNV and CDR2 is YYDKDF (reference sequence). J was trimmed by 3 bases and V by 0 bases; bases with no gene match: 2. CDR3 loop: CATSRDGDRGYEQYF. The CDR3, as DNA: TGTGCCACCAGCAGAGATGGGGACAGGGGCTACGAGCAGTACTTC.

V and J are TRBV5-1 and TRBJ2-7; 8 bases agree with TRBD1. The CDR3 covers 15 residues. Germline V CDR1 and CDR2: SGHRS, YFSETQ. With V trimmed by 3 bases and J by 1 base, 6 bases remained unmatched. CDR3 region: CASSSGQGFSYEQYF. The DNA of the CDR3 is TGCGCCAGCAGCTCCGGACAGGGATTTTCCTACGAGCAGTACTTC.

The chain joins TRBV5-4 to TRBJ2-7; TRBD1 matches at 12 bases. From germline, CDR1 is SGHNT and CDR2 YYREEE (reference sequence). V shed 2 bases and J 5 bases; nucleotides not matched to a gene: 5. The CDR3 length is 15 residues. In nucleotides, the CDR3 is TGTGCCAGCAGCTTCCGGGACAGGGGGCAGGACGAGCAGTACTTC. Protein: CASSFRDRGQDEQYF.

This clonotype was observed a few times. The chain uses TRBV24-1 and TRBJ2-7, with a tentative D call TRBD2 (6 bases). CDR1 is KGHDR, CDR2 SFDVKD, per germline. Trimming took 3 bases from V and 3 from J, leaving 14 bases between them. The CDR3 is 15 amino acids. The CDR3 reads CATSDRGGLLYEQYF. CDR3 DNA sequence: TGTGCCACCAGTGATCGGGGAGGACTTCTCTACGAGCAGTACTTC.

This clonotype was counted a few times. The gene calls are TRBV3-1 and TRBJ2-1, with 7 bases lining up with TRBD1. The germline V gene encodes CDR1 LGHDT and CDR2 YNNKEL (reference sequence). The CDR3 totals 16 residues. V was clipped by 1 base and J by 8 bases; unmatched bases: 11. CDR3 sequence reads: CASSQVSDRSEDEQFF. DNA of the CDR3: TGTGCCAGCAGCCAAGTCTCGGACAGGTCAGAGGATGAGCAGTTCTTC.

J is TRBJ2-2 and V is TRBV15; 10 bases are a match to TRBD1. CDR3 length: 15 residues. From germline, CDR1 is LNHNV and CDR2 YYDKDF (reference sequence). Losses at the gene ends were 4 bases for V and 4 bases for J; bases not matched to a gene: 3. Here the CDR3 reads CATSIRQGATGELFF. The CDR3 DNA follows: TGTGCCACCAGCATTAGACAGGGGGCCACCGGGGAGCTGTTTTTT. The full variable domain, with the rest looked up from reference TRBV15 and TRBJ2-2, is DAMVIQNPRYQVTQFGKPVTLSCSQTLNHNVMYWYQQKSSQAPKLLFHYYDKDFNNEADTPDNFQSRRPNTSFCFLDIRSPGLGDTAMYLCATSIRQGATGELFFGEGSRLTVL.

V and J are TRBV4-1 and TRBJ2-5; 9 bases align to TRBD2. There are 13 residues in the CDR3. CDR1 and CDR2 (germline): MGHRA, YSYEKL. Unmatched junction bases numbered 5, after V lost 9 bases and J lost 3 bases. CDR3 region: CASSGGDKETQYF. CDR3 sequence (DNA): TGCGCCAGTAGCGGGGGCGACAAAGAGACCCAGTACTTC.

This clonotype was picked up a small number of times. The rearrangement joins TRBV4-2 to TRBJ2-1; 8 nucleotides agree with TRBD2. V lost 0 bases, J lost 9 bases, and 10 bases stayed unmatched. CDR3 length equals 16 residues. Germline values: CDR1 LGHNA, CDR2 YNFKEQ. The CDR3 DNA follows: TGTGCCAGCAGCCAAGACCCCGGGAGGGAGGACGGTGAGCAGTTCTTC. Its translation: CASSQDPGREDGEQFF.

For the CDR3, the DNA is TGCAGCGTTGAAGAGGCCTGGGATACGCAGTATTTT. Its translation is CSVEEAWDTQYF. The chain is built from TRBV29-1 and TRBJ2-3; no firm D call. Trimming stripped 0 bases from V and 6 bases from J, with 7 bases between. CDR1 and CDR2 from the germline V gene are SQVTM and ANQGSEA. CDR3 length: 12 amino acids.

The CDR3 sequence is CASSSGKLAGLAKNIQYF. As DNA, the CDR3 is TGTGCCAGCAGCTCCGGGAAGCTAGCGGGGCTAGCCAAAAACATTCAGTACTTC. V and J are TRBV6-2 or TRBV6-3 and TRBJ2-4, with 9 bases identical to TRBD2. Germline CDR1 is MNHEY and CDR2 is SVGEGT. V was pared by 6 bases and J by 0 bases, with 12 bases of the junction left unmatched. The CDR3 is 18 residues long.

This clonotype was picked up a small number of times. V and J are TRBV5-1 and TRBJ2-4, with a weak D call TRBD1 (6 bases). In germline, CDR1 is SGHRS, CDR2 YFSETQ. The ends were cut back, 5 bases at V and 1 base at J, with 13 bases in the middle. This CDR3 is built from 15 residues. The CDR3: CASSGGHAAKNIQYF. The CDR3 region has the DNA TGCGCCAGCAGTGGGGGACATGCGGCCAAAAACATTCAGTACTTC.

The CDR3 bases are TGTGCCAGCAGTTCGAGCGGGGGGCTCTACGAGCAGTACTTC. Amino acids: CASSSSGGLYEQYF. The chain combines TRBV28 with TRBJ2-7, with 9 bases aligning to TRBD2. CDR1 is MDHEN and CDR2 is SYDVKM in the germline V gene. V lost 4 bases, J lost 3 bases, and 4 bases stayed unmatched. CDR3 length: 14 amino acids.

This clonotype was counted a few times. This rearrangement joins TRBV20-1 to TRBJ1-1; the D gene is possibly TRBD1 (6 bases). V was clipped by 6 bases and J by 0 bases, with 11 bases between them. The CDR3 totals 13 residues. Germline CDR1 reads DFQATT; CDR2 reads SNEGSKA (reference sequence). The CDR3 DNA reads as TGCAGTGCAAGACAGGACTTGAACACTGAAGCTTTCTTT. Translated: CSARQDLNTEAFF.

The chain uses TRBV20-1 and TRBJ2-1; 13 nucleotides line up with TRBD2. Germline loops: CDR1 DFQATT, CDR2 SNEGSKA (reference sequence). J gave up 7 bases and V 5 bases, and 11 bases lay outside the gene matches. This CDR3 spans 16 amino acids. CDR3 DNA sequence: TGCAGTGCTCCTCGCAGGACTAGCGGGGGCGGGAATGAGCAGTTCTTC. It codes for CSAPRRTSGGGNEQFF.

The table lists this clonotype with a few counts. The chain couples TRBV12-3 or TRBV12-4 to TRBJ1-5; D is undetermined. This CDR3 is 13 amino acids long. The V gene lost 6 bases and the J gene lost 4 bases, with 10 bases spanning the gap. CDR3 sequence (DNA): TGTGCCAGCAGCAAGGACCTGAATCAGCCCCAGCATTTT. Translation: CASSKDLNQPQHF.

This clonotype was picked up one time. The V and J genes are TRBV7-9 and TRBJ1-3, with D uncertain. V lost 5 bases to trimming and J lost 7 bases, with 6 bases between them. The CDR3 sequence is 11 residues long. Germline CDR1 and CDR2: SEHNR and FQNEAQ (reference sequence). CDR3 residues: CASSPTNTIYF. In nucleotides, the CDR3 is TGTGCCAGCAGCCCTACCAACACCATATATTTT. Using reference TRBV7-9 and TRBJ1-3 for the parts outside the CDR3, the full variable domain is DTGVSQNPRHKITKRGQNVTFRCDPISEHNRLYWYRQTLGQGPEFLTYFQNEAQLEKSRLLSDRFSAERPKGSFSTLEIQRTEQGDSAMYLCASSPTNTIYFGEGSWLTVV.